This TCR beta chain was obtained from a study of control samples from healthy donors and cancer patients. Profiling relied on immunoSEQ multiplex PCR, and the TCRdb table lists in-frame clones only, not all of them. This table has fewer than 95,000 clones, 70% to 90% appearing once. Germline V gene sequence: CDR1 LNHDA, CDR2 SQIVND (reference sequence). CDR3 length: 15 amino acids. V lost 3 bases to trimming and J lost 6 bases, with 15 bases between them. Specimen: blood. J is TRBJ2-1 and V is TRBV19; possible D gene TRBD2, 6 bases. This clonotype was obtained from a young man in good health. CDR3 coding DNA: TGTGCCAGTAGTATGTTCACAGCGGGCACCAATGAGCAGTTCTTC. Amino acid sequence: CASSMFTAGTNEQFF.